This is a list of T cell receptor beta chains from one sample in a study of CD4 and CD8 cells across lung adenocarcinoma regions. In TCRdb, the PCR reads were re-called with MiXCR into one record per CDR3 protein. This table has 20,000 to 25,000 distinct CDR3 sequences, around 51% appearing once. Sample: CD8+ T cells from the center of a lung tumor. Receptors originate from a female donor with lung adenocarcinoma. The CD4 and CD8 labels of this study may be unreliable. Each CDR3 is given with its conserved first and last residue. A D gene is named only where the DNA matches it firmly. The listing skips clone size in some rows; elsewhere it reads once, few, many or a size class.

v_gene	j_gene	abundance	d_gene	CDR3nt	CDR3aa
TRBV6-1	TRBJ2-7	NA	NA	TGTGCCAGCAGTGAATCACCCTTGGCGGACTACGAGCAGTACTTC	CASSESPLADYEQYF
TRBV6-1	TRBJ2-3	many	TRBD2	TGTGCCAGCAGACTAAAGCGGGACGCAGATACGCAGTATTTT	CASRLKRDADTQYF
TRBV30	TRBJ2-1	NA	NA	TGTGCCTGGAGTGCCTCTGATGAGCAGTTCTTC	CAWSASDEQFF
TRBV12-3/TRBV12-4	TRBJ2-5	NA	TRBD1	TGTGCCAGCAGACCGGGACAGAAAGAGACCCAGTACTTC	CASRPGQKETQYF
TRBV5-1	TRBJ2-2	few	NA	TGCGCCAGCAGCTTTGAGGATCCCGGGGAGCTGTTTTTT	CASSFEDPGELFF
TRBV27	TRBJ2-5	NA	NA	TGTGCGGGGAGTGTGGGCCGAGACCAAGAGACCCAGTACTTC	CAGSVGRDQETQYF
TRBV5-1	TRBJ2-5	many	TRBD2	TGCGCCAGCAGCACGGGAGGGCCCCCAGAGACCCAGTACTTC	CASSTGGPPETQYF
TRBV6-1	TRBJ2-3	NA	TRBD2	TGTGCCAGCGGAACTAGCGGGCTCGGGCCAGATACGCAGTATTTT	CASGTSGLGPDTQYF
TRBV6-1	TRBJ2-2	once	NA	TGTGCCAGCAGTCCTCAGGGATACGGGGAGCTGTTTTTT	CASSPQGYGELFF
TRBV5-1	TRBJ2-1	many	TRBD2	TGCGCCAGCAGCTTGGAATTGGGGGGGGGTGAGCAGTTCTTC	CASSLELGGGEQFF
TRBV11-2	TRBJ2-5	NA	NA	TGTGCCAGCAGCTTGCGTCTCGGCGGCAGTAGCCCAGATACCCAGTACTTC	CASSLRLGGSSPDTQYF
TRBV4-2	TRBJ2-1	NA	TRBD2	TGTGCCAGCAGCCCCGACATCTTTTTTAGCGGGAGTACACGACTGCAGTTCTTC	CASSPDIFFSGSTRLQFF
TRBV27	TRBJ2-5	NA	NA	TGTGCCGGGGGCGGCGGGGGCCGTGACCCAGAGACCCAGTACTTC	CAGGGGGRDPETQYF
TRBV4-1	TRBJ1-1	NA	NA	TGCGCCAGCAGCCTTAAGACCTCCCTTGAAGCTTTCTTT	CASSLKTSLEAFF
TRBV14	TRBJ2-7	NA	NA	TGTGCCAGCAGCCAAGCCTACGAGCAGTACTTC	CASSQAYEQYF
TRBV27	TRBJ2-5	NA	NA	TGTGCCAGCAGGGGGCTCGGGGGCCGTGACAAAGAGACCCAGTACTTC	CASRGLGGRDKETQYF
TRBV27	TRBJ2-4	few	NA	TGTGCCAGCAGTCCGGGGCTGGGAGCCACAGACACGCAGTACTTC	CASSPGLGATDTQYF
TRBV3-1	TRBJ2-3	NA	NA	TGTGCCAGCAGCGGAGTAGCAGTTGAAGATACGCAGTACTTT	CASSGVAVEDTQYF
TRBV6-1	TRBJ2-4	NA	TRBD1	TGTGCCAGCAGTGAAAGGACAGGGCGGGGACTAGCCAAAAACATTCAGTACTTC	CASSERTGRGLAKNIQYF
TRBV10-1	TRBJ2-4	NA	NA	TGCGCCAGCAAGGGGCGGCGAGCCAAAAACATGCAGTACTTC	CASKGRRAKNMQYF
TRBV7-8	TRBJ2-4	NA	NA	TGTGCCAGCAGCAAGATCCGGGACTGGCCGGGGTACATTCAGTACTTC	CASSKIRDWPGYIQYF
TRBV6-1	TRBJ2-4	once	NA	TGTGCCAGCAGTGAAGCGGGCCCGGCGGGGTCGACCACAAACACTCAGTACTTC	CASSEAGPAGSTTNTQYF
TRBV27	TRBJ2-3	NA	NA	TGTGCCAGCAGGCAGGGGGTGGGACTCACAGACACGCAGTATTTT	CASRQGVGLTDTQYF